This T cell receptor beta chain is from a study of human T cells and chemical hapten exposure. V lost 1 base and J 6 bases, leaving 15 bases between the germline ends. This CDR3 region has 15 residues. The germline V gene has CDR1 SGHNT and CDR2 YYREEE (reference sequence). This clonotype has more than one count but fewer than ten. Its antigen is unidentified. Treatment denoted: therapeutic diphenylcyclopropenone sensitization with weekly scalp DPC. Whole-study results and caveats: Higher patch test scores went with higher counts of PT1 expanded TCRs. DPC sensitization produced no change in TCRs with frequency above 1 in 1000.

Unique molecular identifiers were linked by the library to individual cDNA molecules. Per the original data handling: TCR counts had a median of approximately 87,000 per sample and spanned about 23,224 to 750,000. In TCRdb, the reads were re-called with MiXCR into one record per CDR3 protein. Clone size and V and J calls follow TCRdb, not the original study. The data contain 250 to 300 distinct CDR3 sequences, over 45% of them singletons. The sequence derives from an adult with alopecia areata. Some clones in this sample may be carry-over from other donors' samples. This table probably holds off-target reads from a library built for another chain. This rearrangement joins TRBV5-4 to TRBJ2-3; D perhaps matches TRBD2 (6 bases). This sample comprised whole blood, obtained before DPC sensitization or 2, 6, or about 24 weeks after (not recorded which). The chain's CDR3 is CASSLRRESADTQYF. The CDR3 coding sequence is TGTGCCAGCAGCTTGAGACGGGAGTCGGCGGATACGCAGTATTTT.